This T cell receptor (beta chain) was retrieved from a study of graft-versus-host responses after intestinal transplantation. This CDR3 has 15 residues. Germline V CDR1 and CDR2: ENHRY, SYGVKD. V lost 0 bases and J lost 0, with 5 bases in between. As for this clone: What it binds is unknown.

The data were produced by immunoSEQ multiplex PCR, yet TCRdb's version contains in-frame clones alone and is incomplete. The sample gives around 100,000 clones, less than 90% of which show up once; 0.9% to 1% is in the top ten. This material consisted of unstimulated CD4+ T cells sorted from spleen or lymph node cells, taken before transplant. This chain uses TRBV10-3 with TRBJ1-4, with no clear D. The TCR was taken from a human donor who was the organ donor for an intestinal transplant. The DNA for the CDR3 is TGTGCCATCAGTGAGTCATCGGCAACTAATGAAAAACTGTTTTTT. Translating it yields CAISESSATNEKLFF.